Listed here is a single T cell receptor (beta chain). Its target is unknown. This sample is drawn from a study of shared clonotypes between healthy human individuals. Findings and limits, study-wide: Relative to clonotypes present in all four donors, those not shared had lower generation probabilities.

The assay was carried out at the deep level. Replicate PCRs from sorted subsets contained around 200 ng DNA, which is 29,000 or so T cell genomes. Libraries were prepared by immunoSEQ multiplex PCR; TCRdb keeps only in-frame clonotypes and omits some of them. This table has some 1,400,000 clones, over 95% appearing once. Recent vaccinations or acute infections were absent in the healthy HIV-negative adult donors. The sequenced material came from naive CD4+ T cells sorted from blood. The subset here: CD45RA+ positively selected. The clonotype originates from a man aged 30 to 39 in good health.

This CDR3 reads CASSRPGNAETQYF. The CDR3 DNA follows: TGCGCCAGCAGCCGCCCCGGGAATGCGGAGACCCAGTACTTC. The chain is built from TRBV5-1 and TRBJ2-5, with a weak D call TRBD2 (5 bases). Germline CDR1 and CDR2: SGHRS and YFSETQ. The V end was cut by 4 bases, the J end by 5 bases, with 15 bases between. This CDR3 is built from 14 residues.